This T cell receptor (beta chain) was sequenced in a study of Graves' ophthalmopathy and Graves' hyperthyroidism. Study observations and caveats: A majority of expanded thyroid clonotypes exceeding 0.001 frequency were likewise present in blood. Forecasting of ophthalmopathy progression by the model achieved almost 71% sensitivity and approximately 72% specificity.

Diagnoses were established from clinical symptoms, serum thyroxine, TRAb, thyroid ultrasound and orbital computed tomography. Amplified TCR beta CDR3 regions were obtained using RNA transcripts as template. HTBI primers primed a first-round RT-PCR, and a second-round multiplex PCR followed. MiXCR was run by TCRdb on the multiplex PCR reads, yielding one entry per CDR3 protein. The profile shows 57,000 or so distinct CDR3 sequences, roughly half of them singletons. This CDR3 is built from 16 residues. CDR1 is MRHNA and CDR2 is SNTAGT in the germline V gene. The V gene lost 0 bases and the J gene lost 5 bases, with 14 bases spanning the gap. Many counts were recorded for this clonotype. The target antigen is unknown.

The sample consisted of peripheral blood. The sequence came from an adult woman with Graves' ophthalmopathy. This chain joins TRBV6-4 and TRBJ2-1, with TRBD2 as a possible D gene (6 bases). The CDR3 nucleotides read TGTGCCAGCAGTGACTCTGGGGGGAGCGACCACAATGAGCAGTTCTTC. It specifies CASSDSGGSDHNEQFF.